Shown below are 32 T cell receptor beta chains from a single sample sequenced in a study of cytomegalovirus exposure and HLA in healthy donors. A multiplex PCR was run with 60 Vbeta primers and 13 Jbeta primers. Clones were sequenced by immunoSEQ multiplex PCR, and TCRdb holds only the in-frame ones, with some missing. Of roughly 100,000 clones listed, about 9.5% were seen once; the top ten hold about 5.7%. The specimen was PBMCs. The receptors originated from a man in his forties in good health and CMV-seropositive.

V is TRBV6-5 and J is TRBJ2-3; 8 nucleotides align to TRBD1. This CDR3 region has 15 residues. Germline CDR1 is MNHEY and CDR2 is SVGAGI. With V trimmed by 5 bases and J by 1 base, 5 bases remained unmatched. CDR3 nucleotides: TGTGCCAGCAGTGCACCGGGACAGGGCACAGATACGCAGTATTTT. It is translated as CASSAPGQGTDTQYF.

This clone has more than one count but fewer than ten. The V and J genes are TRBV27 and TRBJ2-6; D remains ambiguous. V was trimmed by 10 bases and J by 0 bases, leaving 16 bases between them. The CDR3 has 16 residues. Germline V CDR1 and CDR2: MNHEY, SMNVEV (reference sequence). The CDR3 DNA sequence: TGTGCCACCACCCCCAAGGAGCGCTCTGGGGCCAACGTCCTGACTTTC. This codes for CATTPKERSGANVLTF.

This clone was seen more than once but under ten times. V and J are TRBV11-1 and TRBJ1-1; no clear D gene. Germline CDR1 is SGHAT and CDR2 is FQDESV (reference sequence). V was trimmed by 4 bases and J by 0 bases, leaving 6 bases between them. The length of the CDR3 is 13 residues. The CDR3 bases are TGTGCCAGCAGCTCCGACATGAACACTGAAGCTTTCTTT. This gives the protein CASSSDMNTEAFF.

This clone was found a few times. The chain links TRBV12-1 to TRBJ2-7; TRBD1, as called in the table, went unchecked against the DNA. TRBV12-1 is a pseudogene. This CDR3 comprises 18 residues. The chain's CDR3 is CASSFTGQGSHSSYEQYF. The CDR3 DNA reads TGTGCCAGCAGCTTTACGGGACAGGGATCGCACAGCTCCTACGAGCAGTACTTC.

The V call is TRBV6-6, the J call TRBJ1-5; D is perhaps TRBD1 (6 bases). The CDR3 covers 14 residues. With 5 bases removed from V and 0 bases from J, the gap between germline ends came to 8 bases. CDR1 is MNHNY and CDR2 is SVGAGI in the germline V gene (reference sequence). The CDR3 nucleotides are TGTGCCAGCAGTCAGGGGTATAGCAATCAGCCCCAGCATTTT. Translated, it gives CASSQGYSNQPQHF.

The rearrangement links TRBV28 to TRBJ1-5; D remains ambiguous. This CDR3 spans 15 amino acids. The V end was cut by 8 bases, the J end by 6 bases, with 20 bases between. The V gene's germline CDR1 is MDHEN and CDR2 SYDVKM. The CDR3 sequence: CASQTPGLGRQPQHF. CDR3 in DNA: TGTGCCAGCCAAACCCCGGGATTGGGTCGTCAGCCCCAGCATTTT. Full variable domain (missing parts from reference TRBV28 and TRBJ1-5): DVKVTQSSRYLVKRTGEKVFLECVQDMDHENMFWYRQDPGLGLRLIYFSYDVKMKEKGDIPEGYSVSREKKERFSLILESASTNQTSMYLCASQTPGLGRQPQHFGDGTRLSIL.

In this sample, this clone turned up a few times. The chain combines TRBV19 with TRBJ1-5; D is perhaps TRBD1 (6 bases). Trimming left V 1 base short and J 0 bases short, with 19 bases between. The CDR3 extends over 19 amino acids. Germline lookup yields CDR1 LNHDA and CDR2 SQIVND (reference sequence). The CDR3 sequence is CASSIGTQDSLYSNQPQHF. CDR3 bases: TGTGCCAGTAGTATAGGAACCCAGGACAGCCTCTATAGCAATCAGCCCCAGCATTTT.

V usage is TRBV14 and J usage is TRBJ1-2; 7 bases line up with TRBD1. Germline CDR1 is SGHDN and CDR2 is FVKESK. V shed 4 bases, J shed 4 bases, and the junction held 12 bases outside the gene matches. This CDR3 is 16 amino acids long. As DNA, the CDR3 is TGTGCCAGCAGCCTGACCTTAGGACAGGCGTCCTATGGCTACACCTTC. This codes for CASSLTLGQASYGYTF. Together with reference TRBV14 and TRBJ1-2, the CDR3 gives the full variable domain: EAGVTQFPSHSVIEKGQTVTLRCDPISGHDNLYWYRRVMGKEIKFLLHFVKESKQDESGMPNNRFLAERTGGTYSTLKVQPAELEDSGVYFCASSLTLGQASYGYTFGSGTRLTVV.

V usage is TRBV2 and J usage is TRBJ1-2, with no clear D. The CDR3 loop spans 15 amino acids. The germline V and J ends were trimmed by 2 bases and 4 bases, with 14 bases remaining between them. Germline lookup yields CDR1 SNHLY and CDR2 FYNNEI. CDR3 sequence (DNA): TGTGCCAGCAGTGAATATCGAGTCGCCGCCTATGGCTACACCTTC. Translating gives CASSEYRVAAYGYTF.

The chain joins TRBV27 to TRBJ1-2; unclear D gene. Trimming cost V 3 bases and J 8 bases, with 13 bases left between them. Germline V gene sequence: CDR1 MNHEY, CDR2 SMNVEV (reference sequence). This CDR3 contains 13 residues. The CDR3, as DNA: TGTGCCAGCAGTTTGGCGGAATCGGCCGGCTACACCTTC. It is translated as CASSLAESAGYTF.

The chain joins TRBV28 to TRBJ2-2, with a weak D call TRBD1 (6 bases). Germline V CDR1 and CDR2: MDHEN, SYDVKM. The ends were cut back, 5 bases at V and 7 bases at J, with 17 bases in the middle. CDR3 length: 15 amino acids. CDR3: CASSPRTAKNGELFF. The CDR3 nucleotides are TGTGCCAGCAGTCCACGGACAGCTAAGAACGGGGAGCTGTTTTTT.

A word on this clone: The same CDR3 also results from other DNA sequences found in this sample. This chain connects TRBV6-1 to TRBJ2-1; 8 bases align to TRBD1. Trimming cost V 6 bases and J 4 bases; bases outside gene matches: 5. Germline V gene data show CDR1 as MNHNS and CDR2 as SASEGT. This CDR3 has 14 amino acids. CDR3 sequence reads: CASRPGQVYNEQFF. Here the CDR3 DNA reads TGTGCCAGCAGGCCGGGACAGGTGTACAATGAGCAGTTCTTC.

This clone was observed a few times. The chain links TRBV2 to TRBJ2-1, with 7 bases lining up with TRBD2. V gave up 6 bases and J gave up 3 bases; unmatched junction bases: 5. The germline V gene encodes CDR1 SNHLY and CDR2 FYNNEI. This CDR3 is built from 14 residues. The CDR3 is CASRGAGVYNEQFF. The DNA of the CDR3 is TGTGCCAGCAGAGGTGCGGGAGTCTACAATGAGCAGTTCTTC.

This clone has just a few counts. Within the sample, other DNA sequences also encode this same CDR3. This chain links TRBV5-1 with TRBJ2-4; 13 nucleotides match TRBD2. The CDR3 covers 14 residues. Germline V gives CDR1 SGHRS, CDR2 YFSETQ. V dropped 3 bases and J dropped 8; count of bases not matched to a gene: 2. DNA for the CDR3: TGCGCCAGCAGCTCAACTAGCGGGGGGGACATTCAGTACTTC. It yields the protein CASSSTSGGDIQYF.

The sample holds a few counts of this clone. The rearrangement links TRBV5-1 to TRBJ2-7; D is possibly TRBD2 (6 bases). The V and J ends lost 4 bases and 7 bases respectively, with 18 bases between them. The germline V gene encodes CDR1 SGHRS and CDR2 YFSETQ. CDR3 size: 14 residues. CDR3 in amino acids: CASSDASGAGEQYF. The CDR3 nucleotides read TGCGCCAGCAGCGACGCATCCGGGGCGGGGGAGCAGTACTTC.

This clone was counted a few times. The rearrangement links TRBV5-6 to TRBJ2-2; 11 positions agree with TRBD2. V lost 0 bases, J lost 1 base, and 8 bases stayed unmatched. This CDR3 has 19 residues. Germline V gives CDR1 SGHDT, CDR2 YYEEEE. The CDR3 here is CASSLAKGLADVNTGELFF. The CDR3 DNA reads TGTGCCAGCAGCTTGGCCAAGGGACTAGCGGATGTGAACACCGGGGAGCTGTTTTTT. Supplemented by reference TRBV5-6 and TRBJ2-2, the full variable domain reads DAGVTQSPTHLIKTRGQQVTLRCSPKSGHDTVSWYQQALGQGPQFIFQYYEEEERQRGNFPDRFSGHQFPNYSSELNVNALLLGDSALYLCASSLAKGLADVNTGELFFGEGSRLTVL.

V and J are TRBV6-1 and TRBJ2-5; weak D call: TRBD2 (6 bases). Germline CDR1 MNHNS, CDR2 SASEGT. The V and J ends lost 10 bases and 1 base respectively, with 16 bases between them. The CDR3 has 14 amino acids. In nucleotides, the CDR3 is TGTGCCACCTCCACCGGGGGAATCCAAGAGACCCAGTACTTC. It encodes CATSTGGIQETQYF.

A word on this clone: The sample contains more than one DNA sequence encoding this CDR3. J is TRBJ2-2 and V is TRBV7-2; TRBD2 is a possible D gene (5 bases). The germline V gene encodes CDR1 SGHTA and CDR2 FQGNSA. CDR3 length equals 15 residues. V dropped 5 bases and J dropped 4 bases, with 14 bases sitting between them. CDR3 bases: TGTGCCAGCAGCCCTTGGGCGGGCGGCACCGGGGAGCTGTTTTTT. Encoded protein: CASSPWAGGTGELFF.

The chain carries TRBV11-2 and TRBJ2-5; 8 bases are a match to TRBD1. V shed 1 base and J 5 bases; nucleotides not matched to a gene: 6. The CDR3 consists of 15 residues. CDR1 is SGHAT and CDR2 is FQNNGV in the germline V gene. The CDR3 sequence is CASSLGQGITETQYF. As DNA, the CDR3 is TGTGCCAGCAGCTTAGGACAGGGGATTACGGAGACCCAGTACTTC.

This clone came up a few times. One junction end disagrees with the germline gene, perhaps due to a read error. This rearrangement joins TRBV30 to TRBJ1-1; TRBD1 is a possible D gene (6 bases). The CDR3 length is 12 residues. Germline V gene data show CDR1 as GTSNPN and CDR2 as SVGIG (reference sequence). The CDR3 DNA sequence: TGTGCCTGGATTGTCGGAGCAGGGGTACCCGGTTTT. Translating it yields CAWIVGAGVPGF. Variable domain in full (rest from reference TRBV30 and TRBJ1-1): SQTIHQWPATLVQPVGSPLSLECTVEGTSNPNLYWYRQAAGRGLQLLFYSVGIGQISSEVPQNLSASRPQDRQFILSSKKLLLSDSGFYLCAWIVGAGVPGFGQGTRLTVV.

This clone was seen a handful of times. The chain joins TRBV5-1 to TRBJ2-5; perhaps TRBD2 as D (6 bases). Trimming removed 1 base from V and 5 bases from J, with 15 bases in between. CDR1 SGHRS and CDR2 YFSETQ come from the germline V gene. CDR3 length: 15 amino acids. The CDR3 loop is CASSLNPAGVETQYF. The CDR3 nucleotides read TGCGCCAGCAGCTTGAATCCAGCGGGCGTGGAGACCCAGTACTTC.

V and J are TRBV5-6 and TRBJ2-7; tentative D call: TRBD1 (6 bases). CDR1 is SGHDT, CDR2 YYEEEE, per germline. Trimming cost V 6 bases and J 7 bases, with 17 bases left between them. The CDR3 spans 13 residues. The CDR3 spells CASNLQQGLEQYF. CDR3 bases: TGTGCCAGCAATCTTCAGCAGGGGCTAGAGCAGTACTTC.

A few counts support this clone. The chain carries TRBV9 and TRBJ2-7; TRBD2 aligns across 7 bases. The ends lost 3 bases at V and 0 bases at J; junction bases unmatched: 3. The germline V gene encodes CDR1 SGDLS and CDR2 YYNGEE. The CDR3 runs 14 residues. The CDR3 nucleotides read TGTGCCAGCAGCGGCCGGGACTACTCCTACGAGCAGTACTTC. Encoded protein: CASSGRDYSYEQYF.

This clone was seen a few times. The chain uses TRBV4-1 and TRBJ2-7; possible D gene TRBD2, 5 bases. Germline CDR1 and CDR2: MGHRA and YSYEKL. Trimming took 4 bases from V and 0 from J, leaving 16 bases between them. CDR3 size: 16 residues. CDR3 in amino acids: CASSRWTGPDSYEQYF. The DNA of the CDR3 is TGCGCCAGCAGCCGCTGGACTGGTCCCGACTCCTACGAGCAGTACTTC.

Only a few counts were recorded for this clone. This sequence joins TRBV15 and TRBJ2-7; maybe TRBD2 (6 bases). The germline V gene has CDR1 LNHNV and CDR2 YYDKDF (reference sequence). CDR3 length equals 17 residues. Trimming stripped 4 bases from V and 2 bases from J, with 21 bases between. This CDR3 reads CATSTLEGLGGTYEQYF. The CDR3 coding sequence is TGTGCCACCAGCACTCTGGAGGGCCTGGGGGGAACCTACGAGCAGTACTTC.

This chain connects TRBV6-5 to TRBJ2-7; possible D gene TRBD1, 5 bases. Trimming took 6 bases from V and 5 from J, leaving 14 bases between them. The CDR3 contains 13 residues. The germline CDR1 and CDR2 sequences are MNHEY and SVGAGI. The DNA of the CDR3 is TGTGCCAGCAGGGTCAGGGAATGGGACGAGCAGTACTTC. Amino acids: CASRVREWDEQYF.

The chain recombines TRBV4-1 with TRBJ2-1; D may be TRBD2 (5 bases). Germline CDR1 is MGHRA and CDR2 is YSYEKL. V lost 1 base to trimming and J lost 1 base, with 11 bases between them. The CDR3 has 16 amino acids. CDR3 in DNA: TGCGCCAGCAGCCAAGGGCAGCGGCCGTCCTACAATGAGCAGTTCTTC. Translation: CASSQGQRPSYNEQFF.

This rearrangement joins TRBV9 to TRBJ2-6; possibly TRBD1 or TRBD2 for D (5 bases each). The CDR3 runs to 17 residues. V was shortened by 4 bases and J by 2 bases, with 16 bases between the two germline ends. Germline-derived CDR1 and CDR2 are SGDLS and YYNGEE. This CDR3 reads CASSLGLVGAGANVLTF. As DNA, the CDR3 is TGTGCCAGCAGCCTAGGACTGGTAGGGGCTGGGGCCAACGTCCTGACTTTC.

The chain combines TRBV5-4 with TRBJ2-5, with 7 bases matching TRBD1. Per germline, CDR1 SGHNT and CDR2 YYREEE (reference sequence). V shed 4 bases and J 5 bases; nucleotides not matched to a gene: 5. The CDR3 is 13 residues long. CDR3 nucleotides: TGTGCCAGCAGCCCTGACAGGGCCGAGACCCAGTACTTC. Translating it yields CASSPDRAETQYF.

This clone was found a few times. The chain links TRBV27 to TRBJ1-4, with a possible D match to TRBD1 (6 bases). Germline V gives CDR1 MNHEY, CDR2 SMNVEV (reference sequence). Deletions cut 5 bases from V and 0 bases from J, with 10 bases between. The CDR3 is made up of 15 amino acids. The CDR3 loop reads CASSPGVATNEKLFF. CDR3 coding DNA: TGTGCCAGCAGTCCAGGGGTTGCAACTAATGAAAAACTGTTTTTT.

The chain employs TRBV27 and TRBJ2-3; a possible D gene is TRBD2 (6 bases). Germline CDR1 and CDR2: MNHEY and SMNVEV (reference sequence). Trimming removed 3 bases from V and 2 bases from J, with 18 bases in between. The CDR3 spans 17 residues. The CDR3 here is CASSFSPGLPHTDTQYF. CDR3 in DNA: TGTGCCAGCAGTTTTTCCCCGGGACTCCCGCACACAGATACGCAGTATTTT.

The chain has TRBV11-3 and TRBJ2-1; a possible D gene is TRBD2 (6 bases). The CDR3 consists of 12 residues. Germline V gene data show CDR1 as SGHNT and CDR2 as YENEEA. V was cut by 2 bases and J by 9 bases, with 8 bases left in between. CDR3 bases: TGTGCCAGCAGCTTACCGGGACTTGAGCAGTTCTTC. Translated: CASSLPGLEQFF.